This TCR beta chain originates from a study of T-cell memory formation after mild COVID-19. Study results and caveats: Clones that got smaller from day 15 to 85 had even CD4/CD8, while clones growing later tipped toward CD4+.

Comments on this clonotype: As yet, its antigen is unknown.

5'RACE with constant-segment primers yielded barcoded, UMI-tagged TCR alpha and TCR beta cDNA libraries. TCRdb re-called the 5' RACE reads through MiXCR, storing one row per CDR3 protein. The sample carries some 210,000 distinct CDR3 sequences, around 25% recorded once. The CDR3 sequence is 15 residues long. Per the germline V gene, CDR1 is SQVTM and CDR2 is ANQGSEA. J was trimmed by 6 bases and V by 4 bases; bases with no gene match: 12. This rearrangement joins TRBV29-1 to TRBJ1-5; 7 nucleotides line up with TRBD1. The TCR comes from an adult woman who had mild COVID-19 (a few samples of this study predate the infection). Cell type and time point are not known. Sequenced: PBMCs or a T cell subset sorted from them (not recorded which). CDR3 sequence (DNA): TGCAGCGTTGGGGGGGACAGCGGTCTAGCTCAGCCCCAGCATTTT. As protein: CSVGGDSGLAQPQHF.